The 15 T cell receptor beta chains below all came from one sample that was sequenced in a study of tumor-infiltrating lymphocytes in localized non-small cell lung cancer. The data were produced by immunoSEQ multiplex PCR, yet TCRdb's version contains in-frame clones alone and is incomplete. The data show over 7,000 clones, around 77% seen once. Sequencing was done on a sample of uninvolved lung tissue not adjacent to the tumor. The receptors were sampled from a human donor with non-small cell lung cancer.

This clone was detected only a few times. The V and J genes are TRBV6-5 and TRBJ1-2; D unresolved. Looked up from germline, CDR1 is MNHEY and CDR2 is SVGAGI. The CDR3 has 14 residues. The V end was cut by 2 bases, the J end by 2 bases, with 9 bases between. The DNA for the CDR3 is TGTGCCAGCAGTTACGATCCACGAAACTATGGCTACACCTTC. It specifies CASSYDPRNYGYTF.

This clone was seen once. The CDR3 DNA is TGCGCCAGCAGCTCGGACATGGAGCAGTTCTTC. Encoded protein: CASSSDMEQFF. V and J are TRBV5-1 and TRBJ2-1; tentatively, D is TRBD1 (5 bases). Trimming took off 3 bases at V and 10 bases at J, with 8 bases between the two ends. Looked up from germline, CDR1 is SGHRS and CDR2 is YFSETQ. The CDR3 sequence is 11 residues long.

This clone was recorded only once. The V call is TRBV7-2, the J call TRBJ1-2, with 8 bases lining up with TRBD1. The CDR3 extends over 14 amino acids. The V segment lost 5 bases and the J segment 6 bases; nucleotides outside the gene matches: 8. Germline loops: CDR1 SGHTA, CDR2 FQGNSA. In DNA, the CDR3 is TGTGCCAGCAGCACCCACGCAGGGGGCAATGGCTACACCTTC. Amino acid sequence: CASSTHAGGNGYTF. Using reference TRBV7-2 and TRBJ1-2 for the parts outside the CDR3, the full variable domain is GAGVSQSPSNKVTEKGKDVELRCDPISGHTALYWYRQSLGQGLEFLIYFQGNSAPDKSGLPSDRFSAERTGGSVSTLTIQRTQQEDSAVYLCASSTHAGGNGYTFGSGTRLTVV.

The chain couples TRBV27 to TRBJ1-2; D gene uncertain. CDR1 is MNHEY and CDR2 is SMNVEV in the germline V gene (reference sequence). Trimming removed 6 bases from V and 8 bases from J, with 28 bases in between. CDR3 length: 17 amino acids. CDR3: CASSQTVMWLREEGYTF. For the CDR3, the DNA is TGTGCCAGCAGCCAAACTGTGATGTGGTTGAGAGAGGAGGGCTACACCTTC.

V is TRBV5-1 and J is TRBJ2-1; 14 nucleotides agree with TRBD2. Germline V gene data show CDR1 as SGHRS and CDR2 as YFSETQ. V lost 4 bases to trimming and J lost 6 bases; unmatched junction nucleotides: 3. The CDR3 has 15 amino acids. The CDR3 sequence: CASSVGLAGVNEQFF. The CDR3 DNA follows: TGCGCCAGCAGCGTGGGACTAGCGGGAGTCAATGAGCAGTTCTTC.

The CDR3 loop is CASSEWSSGTYNEQFF. As DNA, the CDR3 is TGTGCCAGCAGTGAATGGAGCTCCGGCACCTACAATGAGCAGTTCTTC. The chain has TRBV28 and TRBJ2-1; D is undetermined. Germline loops: CDR1 MDHEN, CDR2 SYDVKM. This CDR3 is built from 16 residues. With 5 bases removed from V and 2 bases from J, the gap between germline ends came to 16 bases.

The V gene is TRBV5-1, the J gene TRBJ2-3, with D possibly matching TRBD2 (5 bases). The CDR3 is 17 amino acids. Deletions cut 4 bases from V and 1 base from J, with 19 bases between. The germline V gene has CDR1 SGHRS and CDR2 YFSETQ. The CDR3 here is CASSAGVSPSGTDTQYF. DNA of the CDR3: TGCGCCAGCAGCGCCGGGGTTTCCCCAAGCGGCACAGATACGCAGTATTTT.

The chain combines TRBV10-3 with TRBJ1-1; TRBD1 matches 9 bases. Germline V gene sequence: CDR1 ENHRY, CDR2 SYGVKD. CDR3 length equals 13 residues. The V and J ends lost 0 bases and 11 bases, in that order; junction bases with no gene match: 4. The CDR3 protein is CAISESAGTGAFF. The DNA of the CDR3 is TGTGCCATCAGTGAGTCAGCCGGGACAGGGGCTTTCTTT.

The rearrangement joins TRBV5-1 to TRBJ1-1; possible D gene TRBD1, 6 bases. Germline CDR1 reads SGHRS; CDR2 reads YFSETQ. V was cut by 3 bases and J by 6 bases, with 15 bases left in between. This CDR3 contains 14 residues. CDR3 sequence: CASSSLAGEAEAFF. The CDR3 DNA reads TGCGCCAGCAGCTCCCTTGCAGGGGAGGCTGAAGCTTTCTTT.

The V and J genes are TRBV5-1 and TRBJ2-2; the D gene is possibly TRBD1 (6 bases). The CDR3 length is 16 residues. Looked up from germline, CDR1 is SGHRS and CDR2 is YFSETQ. V shed 2 bases and J shed 6 bases, with 17 bases lying between them. The DNA for the CDR3 is TGCGCCAGCAGCTTCTCTGAACAGGGTTGGGCCGGGGAGCTGTTTTTT. This gives the protein CASSFSEQGWAGELFF.

This chain uses TRBV7-6 with TRBJ1-1; D might be TRBD1 (5 bases). The CDR3 loop spans 15 amino acids. Germline V lookup: CDR1 SGHVS, CDR2 FNYEAQ. V was shortened by 2 bases and J by 0 bases, with 10 bases between the two germline ends. CDR3 DNA: TGTGCCAGCAGCTTACTAGAGGGGCTGAACACTGAAGCTTTCTTT. It specifies CASSLLEGLNTEAFF.

This clone was seen a few times. This rearrangement joins TRBV27 to TRBJ2-4; 7 bases align to TRBD1. The V gene's germline CDR1 is MNHEY and CDR2 SMNVEV (reference sequence). The V and J ends lost 6 bases and 3 bases, in that order; junction bases with no gene match: 2. The CDR3 extends over 13 amino acids. CDR3 protein: CASRRTGKNIQYF. CDR3 bases: TGTGCCAGCAGGCGGACAGGCAAAAACATTCAGTACTTC.

The chain has TRBV7-3 and TRBJ2-1, with TRBD2 matching 8 bases. J was trimmed by 3 bases and V by 6 bases; bases with no gene match: 7. Per the germline V gene, CDR1 is SGHTA and CDR2 is FQGTGA. The CDR3 contains 15 residues. CDR3 DNA sequence: TGTGCCAGCAGAGAAACCGGGACTAGCTACAATGAGCAGTTCTTC. Protein: CASRETGTSYNEQFF.

This CDR3 is CSVESGAGDTQYF. CDR3 nucleotide sequence: TGCAGCGTTGAGAGTGGTGCTGGAGATACGCAGTATTTT. J is TRBJ2-3 and V is TRBV29-1; D is unresolved. The CDR3 is 13 residues long. The germline V gene has CDR1 SQVTM and CDR2 ANQGSEA. The V gene lost 3 bases and the J gene lost 5 bases, with 12 bases spanning the gap.

This chain joins TRBV28 and TRBJ1-2; no definite D call. With 5 bases removed from V and 4 bases from J, the gap between germline ends came to 14 bases. This CDR3 is 14 amino acids long. The V gene's germline CDR1 is MDHEN and CDR2 SYDVKM. CDR3 sequence: CASSAGGSSYGYTF. For the CDR3, the DNA is TGTGCCAGCAGTGCTGGAGGAAGCAGCTATGGCTACACCTTC.